These 26 T cell receptor beta chains came from one sample sequenced in a study of T cell repertoires in ileal Crohn's disease (dated by TCRdb to the late 2010s). Library preparation used the immunoSEQ multiplex PCR assay. TCRdb re-hosts the immuneACCESS table, in-frame sequences only. Its copies lack some clones; in the studies checked, an unresolved V gene accounts for under half of them, and the cause for the rest is not known. The sample profile shows some 5,200 clones; 80% to 90% of them were found once. In total, the top ten clones hold about 4.2% of the sample. What the time point label conveys for this sample: proximal margin of the surgical specimen (macroscopically non-inflamed). The source material was ileal tissue. The receptors here all came from an adult with Crohn's disease.

The rearrangement joins TRBV7-8 to TRBJ2-2; D is unclear. This CDR3 has 15 residues. The germline V gene has CDR1 SGHVS and CDR2 FQNEAQ. The V and J ends lost 3 bases and 1 base respectively, with 9 bases between them. CDR3 bases: TGTGCCAGCAGCTTTACTACCGGGAACACCGGGGAGCTGTTTTTT. Encoded protein: CASSFTTGNTGELFF.

V is TRBV11-3 and J is TRBJ1-1; D is uncertain. V lost 4 bases and J lost 0, with 6 bases in between. The CDR3 is 13 amino acids. Germline V gene data show CDR1 as SGHNT and CDR2 as YENEEA. The chain's CDR3 is CASSSGLNTEAFF. CDR3 nucleotides: TGTGCCAGCAGCTCGGGTCTGAACACTGAAGCTTTCTTT.

The chain combines TRBV28 with TRBJ2-3; the D is unclear. The CDR3 runs 12 residues. The V and J ends lost 6 bases and 2 bases respectively, with 6 bases between them. Per germline, CDR1 MDHEN and CDR2 SYDVKM. The CDR3: CASSINTDTQYF. For the CDR3, the DNA is TGTGCCAGCAGCATAAACACAGATACGCAGTATTTT.

The gene calls are TRBV18 and TRBJ2-2, with D possibly TRBD1 on 6 matching bases. Trimming pared 3 bases from V and 4 bases from J, leaving 12 bases between. The CDR3 has 15 residues. CDR1 is KGHSH, CDR2 LQKENI, per germline. CDR3 sequence: CASSPPAGVTGELFF. CDR3 sequence (DNA): TGTGCCAGCTCACCCCCGGCAGGGGTCACCGGGGAGCTGTTTTTT.

The CDR3 loop is CASSQDVGAAGYTF. The CDR3, as DNA: TGCGCCAGCAGCCAAGATGTGGGGGCGGCGGGCTACACCTTC. J is TRBJ1-2 and V is TRBV4-3; a weak D match, TRBD1 (6 bases). CDR3 length: 14 residues. V gave up 0 bases and J gave up 8 bases, with 13 bases separating them. Germline CDR1 reads LGHNA; CDR2 reads YSLEER.

In this sample, this clone turned up once. This chain connects TRBV7-7 to TRBJ2-3; 9 bases agree with TRBD2. Looked up from germline, CDR1 is SSHAT and CDR2 is FNYEAQ (reference sequence). V lost 1 base and J lost 1; bases outside the gene matches: 0. There are 15 residues in the CDR3. The CDR3 loop is CASSLGTSGTDTQYF. The CDR3 nucleotides are TGTGCCAGCAGCTTAGGGACTAGCGGCACAGATACGCAGTATTTT.

This sequence joins TRBV10-3 and TRBJ1-1; D perhaps matches TRBD1 (6 bases). CDR1 and CDR2 (germline): ENHRY, SYGVKD. The CDR3 has 15 residues. V was trimmed by 8 bases and J by 0 bases, leaving 16 bases between them. The CDR3 loop reads CAIRGAGAVNTEAFF. The CDR3 nucleotides are TGTGCCATCCGAGGGGCGGGGGCCGTGAACACTGAAGCTTTCTTT.

The chain links TRBV7-2 to TRBJ2-3; 8 bases are a match to TRBD2. CDR3 length equals 18 residues. CDR1 and CDR2 from the germline V gene are SGHTA and FQGNSA. The V gene end was trimmed by 1 base and the J gene end by 4 bases; junction bases not matched to a gene: 13. The DNA of the CDR3 is TGTGCCAGCAGCTTAGGGCCGAATAGCGGGACCGCGTCAGATACGCAGTATTTT. This codes for CASSLGPNSGTASDTQYF.

The chain uses TRBV9 and TRBJ1-2; no clear D. Trimming cost V 3 bases and J 5 bases, with 14 bases left between them. From germline, CDR1 is SGDLS and CDR2 YYNGEE. The length of the CDR3 is 14 residues. The CDR3 nucleotides are TGTGCCAGCAGCGCGCCGGGTCAGTCTTATGGCTACACCTTC. Encoded protein: CASSAPGQSYGYTF.

The chain carries TRBV14 and TRBJ1-3; D is uncertain. Trimming pared 4 bases from V and 0 bases from J, leaving 10 bases between. There are 15 residues in the CDR3. CDR1 is SGHDN, CDR2 FVKESK, per germline. Here the CDR3 reads CASSPTWASGNTIYF. CDR3 sequence (DNA): TGTGCCAGCAGCCCCACCTGGGCCTCTGGAAACACCATATATTTT.

The chain employs TRBV19 and TRBJ2-7; D uncertain. V was shortened by 5 bases and J by 4 bases, with 18 bases between the two germline ends. CDR1 is LNHDA, CDR2 SQIVND, per germline (reference sequence). The CDR3 is 15 amino acids. The CDR3, as DNA: TGTGCCAGTAGTTCTCGCAGAAATCGGATTTACGAGCAGTACTTC. Protein product: CASSSRRNRIYEQYF.

The rearrangement joins TRBV9 to TRBJ1-6; D is unresolved. Germline V CDR1 and CDR2: SGDLS, YYNGEE. Trimming cost V 0 bases and J 7 bases, with 11 bases left between them. The CDR3 runs 15 residues. CDR3: CASSVGQLGNSPLHF. CDR3 nucleotides: TGTGCCAGCAGCGTAGGACAACTGGGGAATTCACCCCTCCACTTT.

This chain connects TRBV4-2 to TRBJ1-6, with D perhaps matching TRBD1 (6 bases). Per the germline V gene, CDR1 is LGHNA and CDR2 is YNFKEQ. V gave up 0 bases and J gave up 11 bases, with 14 bases separating them. This CDR3 region has 15 residues. The CDR3 here is CASSQETGAAAPLHF. The CDR3 region has the DNA TGTGCCAGCAGCCAAGAAACGGGGGCGGCTGCACCCCTCCACTTT.

The chain couples TRBV30 to TRBJ1-1; D possibly corresponds to TRBD1 (5 bases). The CDR3 extends over 14 amino acids. Germline CDR1 and CDR2: GTSNPN and SVGIG (reference sequence). With 2 bases removed from V and 4 bases from J, the gap between germline ends came to 14 bases. The CDR3 DNA is TGTGCCTGGAGTTCCCAGGGATGGGGCACTGAAGCTTTCTTT. Translating it yields CAWSSQGWGTEAFF.

CDR3 nucleotides: TGCGCCAGCAGCCCCGGACTGGCAGGCCAGCCCCAGCATTTT. Residues: CASSPGLAGQPQHF. The rearrangement links TRBV5-1 to TRBJ1-5; unclear D gene. This CDR3 has 14 residues. The germline gives CDR1 SGHRS, CDR2 YFSETQ. Between the trimmed V and J ends, which lost 4 bases and 7 bases, there was a span of 15 bases.

The gene calls are TRBV5-1 and TRBJ2-7, with D unclear. The CDR3 runs to 13 residues. The germline V gene has CDR1 SGHRS and CDR2 YFSETQ. V lost 3 bases and J lost 3, with 10 bases in between. In DNA form, the CDR3 reads TGCGCCAGCAGCTCGACTTTGGGCTACGAGCAGTACTTC. Translating gives CASSSTLGYEQYF.

This chain uses TRBV28 with TRBJ1-3; D is undetermined. The length of the CDR3 is 16 residues. The V end lost 5 bases, the J end lost 0 bases, and 14 bases lay between the germline ends. Germline CDR1 and CDR2: MDHEN and SYDVKM. The CDR3: CASSPTGSRSGNTIYF. The CDR3 DNA reads as TGTGCCAGCAGTCCAACCGGTAGCCGCTCTGGAAACACCATATATTTT.

The chain links TRBV5-1 to TRBJ1-2; a weak D match, TRBD1 (6 bases). The germline gives CDR1 SGHRS, CDR2 YFSETQ. The CDR3 runs to 15 residues. V lost 0 bases and J lost 2, with 11 bases in between. Here the CDR3 DNA reads TGCGCCAGCAGCTTGGCCGCAGGGGCAAACTATGGCTACACCTTC. Amino acid sequence: CASSLAAGANYGYTF.

V usage is TRBV5-1 and J usage is TRBJ1-2; D ambiguous. This CDR3 is built from 13 residues. Germline V gene lookup returns CDR1 SGHRS and CDR2 YFSETQ. V lost 0 bases, J lost 4 bases, and 7 bases lay in between. The CDR3 region is CASSLVGSYGYTF. CDR3 nucleotides: TGCGCCAGCAGCTTGGTTGGTAGCTATGGCTACACCTTC.

This chain joins TRBV5-6 and TRBJ2-3; 8 bases fit TRBD1. The CDR3 totals 15 residues. Looked up from germline, CDR1 is SGHDT and CDR2 is YYEEEE. J lost 5 bases, V lost 5 bases, and 10 bases had no gene match. Here the CDR3 DNA reads TGTGCCAGCAGGAGGACAGGGCCCACGGGAGATACGCAGTATTTT. It encodes CASRRTGPTGDTQYF.

The gene calls are TRBV6-5 and TRBJ1-1; D call uncertain. Germline-derived CDR1 and CDR2 are MNHEY and SVGAGI. V lost 2 bases and J lost 4, with 11 bases in between. The CDR3 length is 14 residues. This chain's CDR3 is CASSYRRISTEAFF. CDR3 nucleotides: TGTGCCAGCAGTTACAGGAGAATCAGCACTGAAGCTTTCTTT.

V gene TRBV27 combines with J gene TRBJ2-7; TRBD2 agrees at 14 bases. Germline V gene data show CDR1 as MNHEY and CDR2 as SMNVEV (reference sequence). This CDR3 region has 15 residues. Trimming removed 5 bases from V and 9 bases from J; junction bases left unmatched: 9. The CDR3 DNA is TGTGCCAGCAGTCCCGGGACTAGCGGGAGTTATGGGCAGTACTTC. As protein: CASSPGTSGSYGQYF.

The chain employs TRBV6-5 and TRBJ2-7; possibly TRBD1 or TRBD2 for D (5 bases each). V shed 8 bases and J shed 3 bases, with 20 bases lying between them. Germline CDR1 and CDR2: MNHEY and SVGAGI. This CDR3 region has 15 residues. The CDR3 region is CASAPQGPPHYEQYF. The CDR3 bases are TGTGCCAGCGCACCTCAGGGACCCCCCCACTACGAGCAGTACTTC.

This chain links TRBV10-3 with TRBJ2-1; D possibly matches TRBD1 or TRBD2 (5 bases each). The CDR3 is 20 residues long. Deletions cut 0 bases from V and 0 bases from J, with 21 bases between. Germline CDR1 and CDR2: ENHRY and SYGVKD. The CDR3 sequence is CAISESTAAGHPSSYNEQFF. CDR3 coding DNA: TGTGCCATCAGTGAGTCGACAGCGGCTGGGCACCCTAGCTCCTACAATGAGCAGTTCTTC.

The table lists this clone with a count of one. This chain connects TRBV9 to TRBJ2-2; D may be TRBD1 (6 bases). The CDR3 sequence is 16 residues long. From germline, CDR1 is SGDLS and CDR2 YYNGEE. The V end was cut by 4 bases, the J end by 6 bases, with 19 bases between. The CDR3 protein is CASSTRQEPTAGELFF. CDR3 in DNA: TGTGCCAGCAGCACCCGACAGGAACCTACGGCCGGGGAGCTGTTTTTT.

The chain couples TRBV29-1 to TRBJ1-2; 8 bases map to TRBD1. The germline CDR1 and CDR2 sequences are SQVTM and ANQGSEA. Trimming cost V 6 bases and J 4 bases; bases outside gene matches: 7. The CDR3 covers 13 residues. The CDR3 spells CSVLTGALYGYTF. CDR3 DNA sequence: TGCAGCGTCCTGACAGGGGCTCTCTATGGCTACACCTTC. Drawing the rest from reference TRBV29-1 and TRBJ1-2, the complete variable domain is SAVISQKPSRDICQRGTSLTIQCQVDSQVTMMFWYRQQPGQSLTLIATANQGSEATYESGFVIDKFPISRPNLTFSTLTVSNMSPEDSSIYLCSVLTGALYGYTFGSGTRLTVV.